The rows below give T cell receptor beta chains drawn from one sample of a study of blood T cell repertoires in COVID-19. Here immunoSEQ multiplex PCR was the method, and the copy in TCRdb shows in-frame clones only, minus some. This sample has a few hundred thousand clones, with 75% to 90% found just once. The sample taken for sequencing was peripheral blood. These receptors all come from a woman between 70 and 85 years old with COVID-19, enrolled during active disease. CDR3s include the opening cysteine and the closing phenylalanine or tryptophan. Each record gives: clone size, V gene, J gene, D gene, CDR3 protein, CDR3 DNA. The D gene is left open where the match is weak. For some rows the clone size is stated as once, few or many, or as a class when expanded; others skip it.

>NA|TRBV5-1|TRBJ1-5|TRBD1
CASSWTGSSNQPQHF
TGCGCCAGCAGCTGGACAGGGAGTAGCAATCAGCCCCAGCATTTT
>NA|TRBV19|TRBJ2-2|NA
CASSKQGSGPNTGELFF
TGTGCCAGTAGTAAACAGGGCAGTGGCCCGAACACCGGGGAGCTGTTTTTT
>few|TRBV5-5|TRBJ1-1|NA
CASSFAPTVNTEAFF
TGTGCCAGCAGCTTTGCCCCGACTGTGAACACTGAAGCTTTCTTT
>NA|TRBV18|TRBJ2-1|NA
CASSPSSGAYEQFF
TGTGCCAGCTCACCGAGCTCTGGGGCTTATGAGCAGTTCTTC
>NA|TRBV30|TRBJ1-6|NA
CAWSANSPLHF
TGTGCCTGGAGTGCGAATTCACCCCTCCACTTT
>once|TRBV15|TRBJ2-5|NA
CATSSKDGKQQETQYF
TGTGCCACCAGCAGTAAGGACGGGAAACAGCAAGAGACCCAGTACTTC
>NA|TRBV2|TRBJ2-7|TRBD2
CASSRPTGTSGRAGAYEQYF
TGTGCCAGCAGCAGACCAACCGGGACTAGCGGGAGGGCCGGCGCCTACGAGCAGTACTTC
>NA|TRBV6-2/TRBV6-3|TRBJ2-3|TRBD2
CASSPSGTGRNTDTQYF
TGTGCCAGCAGCCCTAGCGGGACGGGACGAAACACAGATACGCAGTATTTT
>NA|TRBV6-2/TRBV6-3|TRBJ2-3|NA
CASSLVDTQYF
TGTGCCAGCAGCCTAGTAGATACGCAGTATTTT
>NA|TRBV27|TRBJ1-2|TRBD1
CASSRQGSNYGYTF
TGTGCCAGCAGTCGACAGGGTAGTAACTATGGCTACACCTTC
>NA|TRBV28|TRBJ1-5|NA
CASSLRTGSTQPQHF
TGTGCCAGCAGCCTAAGGACGGGGTCAACCCAGCCCCAGCATTTT
>NA|TRBV19|TRBJ1-2|NA
CASSIEGRTNYGYTF
TGTGCCAGTAGTATAGAGGGCAGAACTAACTATGGCTACACCTTC
>once|TRBV6-5|TRBJ2-1|NA
CASSYSPRSYNEQFF
TGTGCCAGCAGTTACTCTCCCCGCTCCTACAATGAGCAGTTCTTC
>NA|TRBV6-6|TRBJ1-1|NA
CASSYEIRANTEAFF
TGTGCCAGCAGTTACGAAATCAGGGCGAACACTGAAGCTTTCTTT
>NA|TRBV28|TRBJ2-1|TRBD2
CASSFGREGFNEQFF
TGTGCCAGCAGTTTTGGGCGGGAGGGCTTCAATGAGCAGTTCTTC
>NA|TRBV7-9|TRBJ2-1|TRBD2
CASTSTSGWSSYNEQFF
TGTGCCAGCACCTCTACTAGCGGGTGGAGCTCCTACAATGAGCAGTTCTTC
>few|TRBV7-9|TRBJ2-3|NA
CASSPRSGTGDTQYF
TGTGCCAGCAGCCCCCGGTCAGGTACTGGAGATACGCAGTATTTT
>NA|TRBV2|TRBJ2-7|TRBD2
CASSASGYEQYF
TGTGCCAGCTCGGCTAGCGGCTACGAGCAGTACTTC
>NA|TRBV7-9|TRBJ2-1|NA
CASSFSGFQFF
TGTGCCAGCAGCTTTTCGGGGTTCCAGTTCTTC
>NA|TRBV4-3|TRBJ1-2|NA
CASSQDVRGTGGYTF
TGCGCCAGCAGCCAAGATGTTAGGGGAACGGGCGGCTACACCTTC
>NA|TRBV7-2|TRBJ2-3|NA
CASSSARTATDTQYF
TGTGCCAGCAGCTCAGCCAGGACAGCCACAGATACGCAGTATTTT
>NA|TRBV30|TRBJ2-1|NA
CAWSGQYNEQFF
TGTGCCTGGAGTGGGCAATACAATGAGCAGTTCTTC
>NA|TRBV27|TRBJ1-4|NA
CASSSNSPDEKLFF
TGTGCCAGCAGTTCCAACAGCCCCGATGAAAAACTGTTTTTT
>NA|TRBV19|TRBJ1-5|NA
CASRITRGQPQHF
TGTGCCAGTAGGATCACCAGGGGTCAGCCCCAGCATTTT
>NA|TRBV5-8|TRBJ2-4|TRBD1
CASSLYRTGGFNIQYF
TGTGCCAGCAGCTTGTATAGGACAGGGGGCTTTAACATTCAGTACTTC
>NA|TRBV9|TRBJ2-1|NA
CASSLQPRGEQFF
TGTGCCAGCAGCCTCCAGCCCCGGGGTGAGCAGTTCTTC
>NA|TRBV10-3|TRBJ2-5|TRBD2
CAISGGEGRETQYF
TGTGCCATCAGTGGAGGGGAGGGGCGAGAGACCCAGTACTTC
>once|TRBV5-1|TRBJ2-1|TRBD2
CASSLAGGTGNEQFF
TGCGCCAGCTCACTAGCGGGAGGGACTGGCAATGAGCAGTTCTTC
>few|TRBV7-9|TRBJ2-3|NA
CASSTVGRSGATDTQYF
TGTGCCAGCAGCACCGTCGGCCGTAGCGGTGCCACAGATACGCAGTATTTT
>NA|TRBV5-1|TRBJ2-7|NA
CASSTGELVINEQYF
TGCGCCAGCAGCACAGGAGAATTAGTGATTAACGAGCAGTACTTC
>NA|TRBV29-1|TRBJ2-5|TRBD1
CSADRGAETQYF
TGCAGCGCCGACAGGGGTGCAGAGACCCAGTACTTC
>NA|TRBV19|TRBJ2-2|NA
CASSRGRDYTGELFF
TGTGCCAGTAGTAGGGGCCGGGACTACACCGGGGAGCTGTTTTTT
>once|TRBV29-1|TRBJ2-3|NA
CSIAGTTISTDTQYF
TGCAGCATTGCCGGGACAACGATTAGCACAGATACGCAGTATTTT
>NA|TRBV7-5|TRBJ1-4|NA
CARSLRGGTNEKLFF
TGTGCCAGAAGCCTGAGAGGGGGAACTAATGAAAAACTGTTTTTT
>NA|TRBV18|TRBJ1-2|TRBD1
CASSPGTGDLYGYTF
TGTGCCAGCTCACCGGGGACAGGGGATCTCTATGGCTACACCTTC